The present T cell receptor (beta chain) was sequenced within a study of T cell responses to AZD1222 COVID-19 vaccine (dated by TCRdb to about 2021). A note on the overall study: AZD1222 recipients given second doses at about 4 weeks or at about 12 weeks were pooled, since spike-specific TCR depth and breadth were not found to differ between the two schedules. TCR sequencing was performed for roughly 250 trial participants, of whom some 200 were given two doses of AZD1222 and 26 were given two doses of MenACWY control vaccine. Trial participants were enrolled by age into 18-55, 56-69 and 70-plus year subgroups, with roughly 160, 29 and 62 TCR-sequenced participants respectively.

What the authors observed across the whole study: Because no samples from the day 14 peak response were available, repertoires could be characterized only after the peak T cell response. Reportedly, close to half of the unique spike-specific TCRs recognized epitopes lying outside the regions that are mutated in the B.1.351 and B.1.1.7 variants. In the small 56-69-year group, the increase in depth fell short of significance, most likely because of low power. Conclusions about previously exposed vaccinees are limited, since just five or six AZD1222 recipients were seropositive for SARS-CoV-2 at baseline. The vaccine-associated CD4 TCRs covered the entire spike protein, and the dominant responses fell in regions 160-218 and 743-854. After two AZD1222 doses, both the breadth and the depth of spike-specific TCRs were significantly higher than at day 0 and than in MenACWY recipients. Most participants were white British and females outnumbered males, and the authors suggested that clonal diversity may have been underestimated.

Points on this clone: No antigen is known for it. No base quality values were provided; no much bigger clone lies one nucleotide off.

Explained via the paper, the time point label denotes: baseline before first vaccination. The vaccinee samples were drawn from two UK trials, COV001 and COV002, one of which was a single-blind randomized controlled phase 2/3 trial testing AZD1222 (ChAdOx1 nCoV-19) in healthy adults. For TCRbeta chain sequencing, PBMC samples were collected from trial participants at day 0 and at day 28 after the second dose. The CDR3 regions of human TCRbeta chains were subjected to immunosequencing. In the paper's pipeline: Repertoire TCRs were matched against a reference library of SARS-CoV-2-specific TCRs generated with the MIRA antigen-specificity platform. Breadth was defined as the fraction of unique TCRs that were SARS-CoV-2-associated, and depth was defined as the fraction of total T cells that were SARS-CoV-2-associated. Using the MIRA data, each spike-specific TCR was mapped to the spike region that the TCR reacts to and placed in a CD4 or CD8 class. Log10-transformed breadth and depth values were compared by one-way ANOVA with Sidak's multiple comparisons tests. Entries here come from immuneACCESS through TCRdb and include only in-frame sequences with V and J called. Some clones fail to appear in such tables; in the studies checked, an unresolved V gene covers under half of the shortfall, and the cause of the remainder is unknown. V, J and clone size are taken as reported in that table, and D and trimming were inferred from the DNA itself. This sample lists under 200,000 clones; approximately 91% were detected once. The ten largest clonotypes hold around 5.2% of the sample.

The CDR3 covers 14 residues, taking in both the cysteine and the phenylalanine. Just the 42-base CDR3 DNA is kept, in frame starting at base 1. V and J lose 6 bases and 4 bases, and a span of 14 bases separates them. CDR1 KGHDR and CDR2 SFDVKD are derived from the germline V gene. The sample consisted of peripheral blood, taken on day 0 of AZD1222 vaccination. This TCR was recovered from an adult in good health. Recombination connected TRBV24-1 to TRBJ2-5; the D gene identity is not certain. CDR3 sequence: CATSPGHLPETQYF. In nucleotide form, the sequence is TGTGCCACCAGTCCCGGTCACCTACCAGAGACCCAGTACTTC.